Listed below are T cell receptor beta chains from one sample, sequenced in a study of OX40 agonist ivuxolimab in advanced cancers. Here immunoSEQ multiplex PCR was the method, and the copy in TCRdb shows in-frame clones only, minus some. The sample has about 24,000 clones; about 77% are singletons. The sequences come from CD4+ or CD8+ T cells sorted from blood, collected in a trial of the OX40 agonist ivuxolimab. These receptors all stem from an adult with an advanced solid tumor such as melanoma, head and neck, liver or kidney cancer. CDR3s include the opening cysteine and the closing phenylalanine or tryptophan. The order of the fields is clone size, V gene, J gene, CDR3 length, D gene, CDR3 protein, CDR3 DNA. The D gene is left open where the match is weak. A clone size is listed for some rows: how often the clone was seen (once, few, many), or a class if it is expanded.

clone_size: few
v_call: TRBV7-2
j_call: TRBJ2-7
cdr3_length: 18
d_call: TRBD2
cdr3_aa: CASSLGLVIAGLGGEQYF
cdr3_nt: TGTGCCAGCAGCTTAGGTTTAGTAATAGCGGGCCTGGGGGGTGAGCAGTACTTC

clone_size: .
v_call: TRBV5-4
j_call: TRBJ2-7
cdr3_length: 15
d_call: .
cdr3_aa: CASSPGSRGSGEQYF
cdr3_nt: TGTGCCAGCAGCCCCGGGTCCCGGGGGTCGGGCGAGCAGTACTTC

clone_size: few
v_call: TRBV21-1
j_call: TRBJ2-7
cdr3_length: 18
d_call: .
cdr3_aa: CASSQENSGGAGSYEQYF
cdr3_nt: TGTGCCAGCAGCCAAGAGAATAGCGGGGGGGCCGGGTCCTACGAGCAGTACTTC

clone_size: .
v_call: TRBV21-1
j_call: TRBJ2-2
cdr3_length: 14
d_call: .
cdr3_aa: CASRKLQGTGELFF
cdr3_nt: TGTGCCAGCAGGAAACTACAGGGCACCGGGGAGCTGTTTTTT

clone_size: .
v_call: TRBV18
j_call: TRBJ2-5
cdr3_length: 14
d_call: .
cdr3_aa: CASSPPGLQETQYF
cdr3_nt: TGTGCCAGCTCACCACCGGGTCTACAAGAGACCCAGTACTTC

clone_size: .
v_call: TRBV12-5
j_call: TRBJ1-1
cdr3_length: 14
d_call: TRBD1
cdr3_aa: CASGPGTANTEAFF
cdr3_nt: TGTGCTAGTGGTCCCGGGACAGCGAACACTGAAGCTTTCTTT

clone_size: .
v_call: TRBV2
j_call: TRBJ2-4
cdr3_length: 14
d_call: .
cdr3_aa: CASIGYLAKNIQYF
cdr3_nt: TGTGCCAGCATTGGGTATTTGGCCAAAAACATTCAGTACTTC

clone_size: .
v_call: TRBV28
j_call: TRBJ1-2
cdr3_length: 13
d_call: .
cdr3_aa: CASSLSPGGRGTF
cdr3_nt: TGTGCCAGCAGTTTATCTCCCGGGGGCAGGGGTACCTTC

clone_size: .
v_call: TRBV19
j_call: TRBJ2-2
cdr3_length: 15
d_call: .
cdr3_aa: CASSIGQVNTGELFF
cdr3_nt: TGTGCCAGTAGTATAGGCCAGGTGAACACCGGGGAGCTGTTTTTT

clone_size: .
v_call: TRBV27
j_call: TRBJ2-5
cdr3_length: 13
d_call: .
cdr3_aa: CASSLRGEQTQYF
cdr3_nt: TGTGCCAGCAGCCTGAGGGGGGAACAGACCCAGTACTTC

clone_size: once
v_call: TRBV7-9
j_call: TRBJ2-7
cdr3_length: 14
d_call: .
cdr3_aa: CASTSAGKSDEQYF
cdr3_nt: .

clone_size: .
v_call: TRBV5-4
j_call: TRBJ1-2
cdr3_length: 13
d_call: TRBD1
cdr3_aa: CASSLEGGWGYTF
cdr3_nt: TGTGCCAGCAGCTTGGAAGGGGGCTGGGGCTACACCTTC